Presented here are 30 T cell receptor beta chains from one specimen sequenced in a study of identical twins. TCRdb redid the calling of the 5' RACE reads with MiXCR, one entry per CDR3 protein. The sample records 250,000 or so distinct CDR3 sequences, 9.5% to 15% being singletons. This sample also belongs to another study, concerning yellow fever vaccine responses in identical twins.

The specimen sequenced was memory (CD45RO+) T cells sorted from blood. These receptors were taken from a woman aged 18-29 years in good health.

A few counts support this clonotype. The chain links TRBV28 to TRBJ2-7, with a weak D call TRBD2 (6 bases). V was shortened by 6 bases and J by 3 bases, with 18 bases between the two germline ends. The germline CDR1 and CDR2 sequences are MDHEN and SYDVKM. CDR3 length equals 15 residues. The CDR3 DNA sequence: TGTGCCAGCAGCCAACCCAACGGGGGTCTCTACGAGCAGTACTTC. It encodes CASSQPNGGLYEQYF.

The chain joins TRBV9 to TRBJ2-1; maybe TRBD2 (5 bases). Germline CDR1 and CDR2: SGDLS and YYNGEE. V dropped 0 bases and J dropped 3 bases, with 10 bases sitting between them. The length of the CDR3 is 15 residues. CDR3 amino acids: CASSVAGENYNEQFF. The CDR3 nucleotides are TGTGCCAGCAGCGTAGCTGGGGAGAACTACAATGAGCAGTTCTTC.

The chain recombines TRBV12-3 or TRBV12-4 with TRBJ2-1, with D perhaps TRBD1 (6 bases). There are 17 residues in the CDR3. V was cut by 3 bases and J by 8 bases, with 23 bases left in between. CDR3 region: CASSFPHDRIFWDEQFF. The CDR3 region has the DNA TGTGCCAGCAGTTTTCCCCACGACAGGATCTTTTGGGATGAGCAGTTCTTC.

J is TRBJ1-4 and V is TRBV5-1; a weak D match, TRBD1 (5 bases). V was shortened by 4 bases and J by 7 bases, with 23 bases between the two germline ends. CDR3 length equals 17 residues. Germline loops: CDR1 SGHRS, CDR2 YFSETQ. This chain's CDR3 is CASSLGGSIGVTEKLFF. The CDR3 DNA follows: TGCGCCAGCAGCCTGGGGGGGTCCATCGGGGTTACTGAAAAACTGTTTTTT. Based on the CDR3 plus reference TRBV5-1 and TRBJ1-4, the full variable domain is KAGVTQTPRYLIKTRGQQVTLSCSPISGHRSVSWYQQTPGQGLQFLFEYFSETQRNKGNFPGRFSGRQFSNSRSEMNVSTLELGDSALYLCASSLGGSIGVTEKLFFGSGTQLSVL.

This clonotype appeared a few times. CDR3 residues: CASSATGDEETQYF. For the CDR3, the DNA is TGTGCCAGCAGCGCCACAGGGGACGAAGAGACCCAGTACTTC. This sequence joins TRBV7-6 and TRBJ2-5; 7 bases are shared with TRBD1. With V trimmed by 5 bases and J by 3 bases, 6 bases remained unmatched. The CDR3 totals 14 residues. Germline V gene sequence: CDR1 SGHVS, CDR2 FNYEAQ.

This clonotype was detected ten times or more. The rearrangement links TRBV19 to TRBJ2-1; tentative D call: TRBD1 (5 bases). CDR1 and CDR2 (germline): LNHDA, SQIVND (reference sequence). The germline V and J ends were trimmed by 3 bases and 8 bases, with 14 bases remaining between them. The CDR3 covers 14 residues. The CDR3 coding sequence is TGTGCCAGTAGTATGGGGCAGGGCCCCGATGAGCAGTTCTTC. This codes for CASSMGQGPDEQFF.

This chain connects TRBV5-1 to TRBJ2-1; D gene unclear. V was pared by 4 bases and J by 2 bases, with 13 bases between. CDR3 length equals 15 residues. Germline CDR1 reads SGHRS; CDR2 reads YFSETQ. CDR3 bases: TGCGCCAGCAGCCCAGGACCGGAAGCCTACAATGAGCAGTTCTTC. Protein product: CASSPGPEAYNEQFF.

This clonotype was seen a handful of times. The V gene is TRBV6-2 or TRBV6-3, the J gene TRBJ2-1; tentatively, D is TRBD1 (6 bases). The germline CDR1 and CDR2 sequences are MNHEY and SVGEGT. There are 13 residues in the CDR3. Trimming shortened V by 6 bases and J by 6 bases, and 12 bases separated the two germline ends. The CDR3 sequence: CASSRQVPNEQFF. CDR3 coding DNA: TGTGCCAGCAGCCGACAGGTCCCCAATGAGCAGTTCTTC.

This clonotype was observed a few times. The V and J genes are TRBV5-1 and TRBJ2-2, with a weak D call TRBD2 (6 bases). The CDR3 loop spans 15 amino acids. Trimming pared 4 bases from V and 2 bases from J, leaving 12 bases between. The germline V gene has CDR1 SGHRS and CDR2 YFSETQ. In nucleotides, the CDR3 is TGCGCCAGCAGCGGGCCCGGGACTAACACCGGGGAGCTGTTTTTT. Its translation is CASSGPGTNTGELFF.

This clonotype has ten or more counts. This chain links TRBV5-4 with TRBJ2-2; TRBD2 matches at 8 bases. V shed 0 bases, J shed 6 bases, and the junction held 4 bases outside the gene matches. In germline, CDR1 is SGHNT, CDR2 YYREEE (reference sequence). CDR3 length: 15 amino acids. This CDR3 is CASSLALAGSGELFF. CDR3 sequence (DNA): TGTGCCAGCAGCTTGGCTCTAGCGGGTTCCGGGGAGCTGTTTTTT.

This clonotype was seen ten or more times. The CDR3 is CASSLSGINQPQHF. In DNA, the CDR3 is TGTGCCAGCAGCTTGTCAGGGATCAATCAGCCCCAGCATTTT. The chain couples TRBV7-6 to TRBJ1-5; D is possibly TRBD1 (5 bases). In germline, CDR1 is SGHVS, CDR2 FNYEAQ. Trimming pared 3 bases from V and 3 bases from J, leaving 9 bases between. The CDR3 is 14 amino acids.

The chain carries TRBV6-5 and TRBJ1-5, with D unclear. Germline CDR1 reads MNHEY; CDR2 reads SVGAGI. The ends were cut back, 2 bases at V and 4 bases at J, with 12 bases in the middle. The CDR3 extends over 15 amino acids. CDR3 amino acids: CASSYGRASNQPQHF. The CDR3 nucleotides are TGTGCCAGCAGTTACGGACGGGCCTCAAATCAGCCCCAGCATTTT.

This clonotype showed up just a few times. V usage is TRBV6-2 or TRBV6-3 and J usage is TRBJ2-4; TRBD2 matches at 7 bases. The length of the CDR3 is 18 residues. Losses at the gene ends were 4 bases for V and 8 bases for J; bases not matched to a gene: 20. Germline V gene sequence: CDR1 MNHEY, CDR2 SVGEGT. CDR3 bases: TGTGCCAGCAGTTTAGGGTGGTGGGAAGGCGGGAGATGGGACATTCAGTACTTC. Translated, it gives CASSLGWWEGGRWDIQYF.

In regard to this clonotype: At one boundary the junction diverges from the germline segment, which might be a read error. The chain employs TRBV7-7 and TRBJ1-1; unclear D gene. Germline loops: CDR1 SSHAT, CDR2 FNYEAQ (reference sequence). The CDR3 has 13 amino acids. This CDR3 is CASSSDRDTEAFF. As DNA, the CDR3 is TGTGCTAGCAGCTCAGACCGGGACACTGAAGCTTTCTTT.

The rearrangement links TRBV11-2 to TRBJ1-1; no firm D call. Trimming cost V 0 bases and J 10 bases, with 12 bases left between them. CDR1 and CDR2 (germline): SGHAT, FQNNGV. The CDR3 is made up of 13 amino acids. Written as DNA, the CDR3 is TGTGCCAGCAGCTTAGATCGTTCCGGTGTAGCTTTCTTT. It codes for CASSLDRSGVAFF.

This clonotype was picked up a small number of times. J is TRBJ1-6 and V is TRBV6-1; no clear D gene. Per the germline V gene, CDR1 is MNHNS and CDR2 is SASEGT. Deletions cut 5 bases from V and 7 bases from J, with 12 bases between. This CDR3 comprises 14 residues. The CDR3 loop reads CASSRALNNSPLHF. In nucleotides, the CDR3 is TGTGCCAGCAGTAGAGCCCTTAACAATTCACCCCTCCACTTT.

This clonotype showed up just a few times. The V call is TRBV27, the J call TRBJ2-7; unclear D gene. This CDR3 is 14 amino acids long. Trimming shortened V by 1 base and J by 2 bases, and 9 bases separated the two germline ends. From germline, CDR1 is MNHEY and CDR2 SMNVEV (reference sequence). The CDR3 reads CASSLFGQAYEQYF. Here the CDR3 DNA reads TGTGCCAGCAGTTTATTCGGCCAAGCCTACGAGCAGTACTTC.

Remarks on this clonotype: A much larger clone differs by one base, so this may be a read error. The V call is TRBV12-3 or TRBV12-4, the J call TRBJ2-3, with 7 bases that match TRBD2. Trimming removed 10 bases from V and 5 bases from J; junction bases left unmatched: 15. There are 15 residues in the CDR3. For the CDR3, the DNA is TGTGCCATCAGCTGGAGCGGGGCGGTTGAAGATACGCAGTATTTT. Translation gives CAISWSGAVEDTQYF.

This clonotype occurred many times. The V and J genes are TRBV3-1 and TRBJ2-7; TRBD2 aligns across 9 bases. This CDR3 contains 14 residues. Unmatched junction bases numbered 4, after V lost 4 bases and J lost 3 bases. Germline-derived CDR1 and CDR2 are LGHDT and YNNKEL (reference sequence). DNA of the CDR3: TGTGCCAGCAGCCTTGGAGCGGGAGGCTACGAGCAGTACTTC. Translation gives CASSLGAGGYEQYF.

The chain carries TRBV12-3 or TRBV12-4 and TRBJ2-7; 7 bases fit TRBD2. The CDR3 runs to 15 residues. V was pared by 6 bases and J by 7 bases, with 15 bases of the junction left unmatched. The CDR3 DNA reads TGTGCCAGCAGCCCCTTAGCGGGCCCGGTGGGGGAGCAGTACTTC. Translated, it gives CASSPLAGPVGEQYF.

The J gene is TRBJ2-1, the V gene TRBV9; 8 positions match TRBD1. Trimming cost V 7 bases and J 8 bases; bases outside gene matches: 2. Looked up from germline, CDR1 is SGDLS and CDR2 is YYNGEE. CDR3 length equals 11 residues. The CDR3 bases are TGTGCCAGCCAGGACAGGGATGAGCAGTTCTTC. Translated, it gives CASQDRDEQFF.

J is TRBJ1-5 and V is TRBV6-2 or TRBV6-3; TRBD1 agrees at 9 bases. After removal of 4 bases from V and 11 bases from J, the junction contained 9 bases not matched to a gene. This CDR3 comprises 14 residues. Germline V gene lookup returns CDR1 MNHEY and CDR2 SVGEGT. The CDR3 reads CASSFTGQGQSQHF. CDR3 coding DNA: TGTGCCAGCAGTTTCACTGGACAGGGGCAATCCCAGCATTTT.

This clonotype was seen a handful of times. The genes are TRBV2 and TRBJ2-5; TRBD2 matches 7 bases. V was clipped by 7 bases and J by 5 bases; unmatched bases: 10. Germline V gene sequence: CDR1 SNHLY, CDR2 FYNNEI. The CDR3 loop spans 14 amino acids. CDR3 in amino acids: CASIRGEGRETQYF. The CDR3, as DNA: TGTGCCAGCATTCGGGGGGAGGGTAGGGAGACCCAGTACTTC.

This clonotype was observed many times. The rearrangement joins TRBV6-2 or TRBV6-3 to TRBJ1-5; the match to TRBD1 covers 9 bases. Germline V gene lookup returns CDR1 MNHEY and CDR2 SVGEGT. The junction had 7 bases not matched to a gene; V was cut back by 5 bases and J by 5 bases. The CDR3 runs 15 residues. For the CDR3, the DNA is TGTGCCAGCAGTCTTCCCGGGACAGGGCATCAGCCCCAGCATTTT. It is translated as CASSLPGTGHQPQHF.

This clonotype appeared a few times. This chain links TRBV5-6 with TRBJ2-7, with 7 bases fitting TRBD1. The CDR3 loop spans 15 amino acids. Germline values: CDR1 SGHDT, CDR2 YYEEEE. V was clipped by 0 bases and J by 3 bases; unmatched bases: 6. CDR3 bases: TGTGCCAGCAGCTTGGACAGGGGAGTACGCTACGAGCAGTACTTC. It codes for CASSLDRGVRYEQYF.

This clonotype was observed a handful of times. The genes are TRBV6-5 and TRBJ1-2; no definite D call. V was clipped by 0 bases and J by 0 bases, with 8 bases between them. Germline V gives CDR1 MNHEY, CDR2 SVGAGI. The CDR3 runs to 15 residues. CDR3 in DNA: TGTGCCAGCAGTTACTCAACACTTACTAACTATGGCTACACCTTC. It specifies CASSYSTLTNYGYTF.

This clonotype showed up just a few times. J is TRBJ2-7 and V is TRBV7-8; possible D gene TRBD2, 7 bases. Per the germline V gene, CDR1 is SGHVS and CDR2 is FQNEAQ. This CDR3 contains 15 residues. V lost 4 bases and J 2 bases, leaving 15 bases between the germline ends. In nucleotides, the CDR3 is TGTGCCAGCAGCTCCCAGGGAGGGGGTACCTACGAGCAGTACTTC. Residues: CASSSQGGGTYEQYF.

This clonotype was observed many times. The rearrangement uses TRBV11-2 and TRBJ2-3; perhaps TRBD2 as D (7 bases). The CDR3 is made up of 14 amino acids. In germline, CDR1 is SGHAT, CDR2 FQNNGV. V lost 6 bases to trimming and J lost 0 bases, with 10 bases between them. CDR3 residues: CASSRGGSTDTQYF. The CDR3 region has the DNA TGTGCCAGCAGTAGGGGGGGTAGCACAGATACGCAGTATTTT. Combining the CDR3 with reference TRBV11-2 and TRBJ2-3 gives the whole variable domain EAGVAQSPRYKIIEKRQSVAFWCNPISGHATLYWYQQILGQGPKLLIQFQNNGVVDDSQLPKDRFSAERLKGVDSTLKIQPAKLEDSAVYLCASSRGGSTDTQYFGPGTRLTVL.

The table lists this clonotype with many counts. The CDR3, as DNA: TGTGCCAGCAGTAACGTGAGAGAGCAGTACTTC. This translates into CASSNVREQYF. This chain links TRBV6-5 with TRBJ2-7; D not resolved. CDR1 MNHEY and CDR2 SVGAGI come from the germline V gene. The CDR3 runs to 11 residues. With 5 bases removed from V and 7 bases from J, the gap between germline ends came to 9 bases.

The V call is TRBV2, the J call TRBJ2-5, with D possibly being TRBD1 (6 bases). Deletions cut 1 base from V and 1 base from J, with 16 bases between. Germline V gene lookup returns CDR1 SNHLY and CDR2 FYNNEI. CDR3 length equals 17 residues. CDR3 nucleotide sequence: TGTGCCAGCAGTGAAGAAATACAGGGCCTCCTCCAAGAGACCCAGTACTTC. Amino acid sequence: CASSEEIQGLLQETQYF.